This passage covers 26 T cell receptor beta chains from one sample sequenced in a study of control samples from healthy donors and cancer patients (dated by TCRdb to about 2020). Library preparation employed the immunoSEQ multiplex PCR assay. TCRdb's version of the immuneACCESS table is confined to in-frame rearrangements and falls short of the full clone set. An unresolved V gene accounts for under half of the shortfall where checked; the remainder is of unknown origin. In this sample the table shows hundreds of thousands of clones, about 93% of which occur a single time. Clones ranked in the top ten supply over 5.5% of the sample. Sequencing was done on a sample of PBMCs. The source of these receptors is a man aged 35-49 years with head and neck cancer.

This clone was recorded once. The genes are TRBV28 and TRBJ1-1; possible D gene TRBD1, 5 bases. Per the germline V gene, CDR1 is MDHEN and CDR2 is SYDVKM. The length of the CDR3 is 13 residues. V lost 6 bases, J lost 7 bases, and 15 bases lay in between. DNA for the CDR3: TGTGCCAGCAGAATAGACAGCGATCTTGAAGCTTTCTTT. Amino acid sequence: CASRIDSDLEAFF.

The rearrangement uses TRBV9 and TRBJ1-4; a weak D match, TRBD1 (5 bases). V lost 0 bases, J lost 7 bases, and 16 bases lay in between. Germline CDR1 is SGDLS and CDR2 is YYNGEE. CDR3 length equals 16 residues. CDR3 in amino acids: CASSVASGAVGEKLFF. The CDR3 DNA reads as TGTGCCAGCAGCGTAGCTTCTGGGGCGGTGGGTGAAAAACTGTTTTTT.

CDR3 sequence reads: CAISENRVEAFF. The CDR3 DNA reads as TGTGCCATCAGTGAAAACAGGGTAGAAGCTTTCTTT. The chain uses TRBV10-3 and TRBJ1-1, with TRBD1 as a possible D gene (6 bases). The CDR3 length is 12 residues. Trimming shortened V by 3 bases and J by 8 bases, and 10 bases separated the two germline ends. CDR1 is ENHRY, CDR2 SYGVKD, per germline.

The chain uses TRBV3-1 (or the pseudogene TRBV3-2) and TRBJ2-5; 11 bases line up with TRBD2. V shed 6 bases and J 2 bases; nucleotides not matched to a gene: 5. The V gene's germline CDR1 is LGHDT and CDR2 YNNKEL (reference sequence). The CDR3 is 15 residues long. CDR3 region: CASRATSGAQETQYF. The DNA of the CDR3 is TGTGCCAGCAGGGCGACTAGCGGGGCACAAGAGACCCAGTACTTC.

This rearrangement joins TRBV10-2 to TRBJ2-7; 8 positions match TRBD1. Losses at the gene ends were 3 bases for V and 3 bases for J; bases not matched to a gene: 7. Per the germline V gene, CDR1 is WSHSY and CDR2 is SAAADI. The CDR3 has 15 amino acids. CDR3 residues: CASSDQRTGNYEQYF. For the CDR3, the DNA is TGCGCCAGCAGTGATCAAAGGACAGGGAACTACGAGCAGTACTTC.

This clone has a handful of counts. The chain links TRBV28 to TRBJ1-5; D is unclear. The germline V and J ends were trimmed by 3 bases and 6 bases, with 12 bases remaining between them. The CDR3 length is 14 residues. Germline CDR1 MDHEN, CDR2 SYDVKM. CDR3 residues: CASSFGSTAQPQHF. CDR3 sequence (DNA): TGTGCCAGCAGTTTCGGCAGCACAGCTCAGCCCCAGCATTTT.

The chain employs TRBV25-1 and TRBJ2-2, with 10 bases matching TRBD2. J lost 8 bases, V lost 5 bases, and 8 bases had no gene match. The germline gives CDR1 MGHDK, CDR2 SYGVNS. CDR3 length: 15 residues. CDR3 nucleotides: TGTGCCAGCAGTTTGTCACTAGCGGGGCGAGGGGAGCTGTTTTTT. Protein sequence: CASSLSLAGRGELFF.

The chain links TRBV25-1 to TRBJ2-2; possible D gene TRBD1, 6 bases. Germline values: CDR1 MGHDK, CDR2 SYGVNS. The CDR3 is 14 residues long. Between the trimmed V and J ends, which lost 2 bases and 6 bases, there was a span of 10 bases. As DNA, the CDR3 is TGTGCCAGCAGTGAAGCCAGGGGCGCCGGGGAGCTGTTTTTT. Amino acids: CASSEARGAGELFF.

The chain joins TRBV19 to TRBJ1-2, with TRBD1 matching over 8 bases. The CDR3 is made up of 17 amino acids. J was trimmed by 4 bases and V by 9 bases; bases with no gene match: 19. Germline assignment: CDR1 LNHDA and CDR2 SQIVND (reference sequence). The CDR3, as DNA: TGTGCCAGCTCCTTGACCTTAGGGACAGGTGATCGCTATGGCTACACCTTC. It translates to CASSLTLGTGDRYGYTF. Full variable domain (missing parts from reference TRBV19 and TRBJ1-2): DGGITQSPKYLFRKEGQNVTLSCEQNLNHDAMYWYRQDPGQGLRLIYYSQIVNDFQKGDIAEGYSVSREKKESFPLTVTSAQKNPTAFYLCASSLTLGTGDRYGYTFGSGTRLTVV.

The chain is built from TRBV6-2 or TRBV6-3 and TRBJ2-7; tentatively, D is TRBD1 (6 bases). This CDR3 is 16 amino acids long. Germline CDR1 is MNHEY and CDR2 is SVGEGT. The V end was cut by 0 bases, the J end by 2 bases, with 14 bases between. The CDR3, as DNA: TGTGCCAGCAGTTACTCAGCGACAGGCCCTACCTACGAGCAGTACTTC. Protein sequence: CASSYSATGPTYEQYF.

For the CDR3, the DNA is TGTGCCAGCAGCCAAGAAAGGGAAACCGGGGAGCTGTTTTTT. It is translated as CASSQERETGELFF. This chain joins TRBV3-1 (or the pseudogene TRBV3-2) and TRBJ2-2; D is uncertain. The V end lost 0 bases, the J end lost 5 bases, and 7 bases lay between the germline ends. The CDR3 length is 14 residues. In germline, CDR1 is LGHDT, CDR2 YNNKEL (reference sequence).

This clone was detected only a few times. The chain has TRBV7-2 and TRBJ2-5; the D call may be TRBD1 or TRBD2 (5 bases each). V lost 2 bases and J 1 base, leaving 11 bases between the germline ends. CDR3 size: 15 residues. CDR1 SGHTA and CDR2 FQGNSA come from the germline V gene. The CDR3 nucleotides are TGTGCCAGCAGCTTAACACCAGGGAGCCAAGAGACCCAGTACTTC. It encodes CASSLTPGSQETQYF.

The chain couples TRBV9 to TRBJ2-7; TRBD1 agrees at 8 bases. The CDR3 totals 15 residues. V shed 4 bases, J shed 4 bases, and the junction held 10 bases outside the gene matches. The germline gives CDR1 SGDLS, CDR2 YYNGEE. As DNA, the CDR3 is TGTGCCAGCAGCCCCCCGGACAGGGATCAATACGAGCAGTACTTC. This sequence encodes CASSPPDRDQYEQYF.

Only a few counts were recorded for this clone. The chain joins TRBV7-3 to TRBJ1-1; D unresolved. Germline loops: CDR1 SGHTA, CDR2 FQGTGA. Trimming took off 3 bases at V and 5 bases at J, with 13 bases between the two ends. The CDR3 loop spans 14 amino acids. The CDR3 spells CASSFPERGTEAFF. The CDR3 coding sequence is TGTGCCAGCAGCTTCCCCGAGCGCGGGACTGAAGCTTTCTTT.

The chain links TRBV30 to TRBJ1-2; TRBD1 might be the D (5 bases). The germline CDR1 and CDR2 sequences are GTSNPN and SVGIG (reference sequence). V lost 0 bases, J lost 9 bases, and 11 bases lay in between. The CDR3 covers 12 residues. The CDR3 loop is CAWSVIAGSYTF. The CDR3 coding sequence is TGTGCCTGGAGTGTAATCGCAGGGAGCTACACCTTC.

CDR3 sequence reads: CASSLVLAGPDEQFF. As DNA, the CDR3 is TGTGCCAGCAGCTTAGTCCTAGCGGGGCCCGATGAGCAGTTCTTC. This sequence joins TRBV11-2 and TRBJ2-1, with TRBD2 matching 9 bases. The CDR3 spans 15 residues. The junction had 6 bases not matched to a gene; V was cut back by 1 base and J by 8 bases. Germline V gene sequence: CDR1 SGHAT, CDR2 FQNNGV.

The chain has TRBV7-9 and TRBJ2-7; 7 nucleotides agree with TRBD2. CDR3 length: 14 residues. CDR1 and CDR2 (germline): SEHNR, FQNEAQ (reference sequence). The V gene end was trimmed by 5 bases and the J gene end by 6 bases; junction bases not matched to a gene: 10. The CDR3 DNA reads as TGTGCCAGCAGCCCTCGGCCGGGGGGAGGCGAGCAGTACTTC. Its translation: CASSPRPGGGEQYF.

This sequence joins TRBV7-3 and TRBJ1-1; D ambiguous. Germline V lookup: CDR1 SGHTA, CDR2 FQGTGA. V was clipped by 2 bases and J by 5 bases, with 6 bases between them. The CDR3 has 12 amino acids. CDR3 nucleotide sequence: TGTGCCAGCAGCTTAGCGGGGACTGAAGCTTTCTTT. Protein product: CASSLAGTEAFF.

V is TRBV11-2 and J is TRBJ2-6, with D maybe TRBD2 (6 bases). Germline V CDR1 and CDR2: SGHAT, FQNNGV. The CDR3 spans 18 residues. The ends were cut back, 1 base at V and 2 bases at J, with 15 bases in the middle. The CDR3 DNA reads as TGTGCCAGCAGCTTAGCTAAAGGACGGGAGACTGGGGCCAACGTCCTGACTTTC. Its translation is CASSLAKGRETGANVLTF. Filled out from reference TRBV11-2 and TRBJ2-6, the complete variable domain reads EAGVAQSPRYKIIEKRQSVAFWCNPISGHATLYWYQQILGQGPKLLIQFQNNGVVDDSQLPKDRFSAERLKGVDSTLKIQPAKLEDSAVYLCASSLAKGRETGANVLTFGAGSRLTVL.

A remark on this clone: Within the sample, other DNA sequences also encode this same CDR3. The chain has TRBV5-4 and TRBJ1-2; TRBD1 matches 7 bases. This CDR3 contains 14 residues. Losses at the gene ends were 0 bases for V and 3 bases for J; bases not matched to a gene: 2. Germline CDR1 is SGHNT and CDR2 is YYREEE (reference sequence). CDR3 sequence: CASSLAGTDYGYTF. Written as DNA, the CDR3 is TGTGCCAGCAGCTTGGCCGGGACAGACTATGGCTACACCTTC.

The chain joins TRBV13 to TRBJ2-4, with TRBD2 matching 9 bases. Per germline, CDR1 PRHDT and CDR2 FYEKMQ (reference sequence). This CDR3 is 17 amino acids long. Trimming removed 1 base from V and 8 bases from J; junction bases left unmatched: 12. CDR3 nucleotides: TGTGCCAGCAGCTTAGCCCAACCGGGACTAGCTGCGGACATTCAGTACTTC. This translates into CASSLAQPGLAADIQYF.

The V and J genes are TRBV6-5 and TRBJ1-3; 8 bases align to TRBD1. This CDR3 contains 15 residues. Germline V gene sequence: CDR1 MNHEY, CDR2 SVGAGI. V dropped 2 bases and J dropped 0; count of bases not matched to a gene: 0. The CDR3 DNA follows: TGTGCCAGCAGTTACGACAGGGGCTCTGGAAACACCATATATTTT. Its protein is CASSYDRGSGNTIYF.

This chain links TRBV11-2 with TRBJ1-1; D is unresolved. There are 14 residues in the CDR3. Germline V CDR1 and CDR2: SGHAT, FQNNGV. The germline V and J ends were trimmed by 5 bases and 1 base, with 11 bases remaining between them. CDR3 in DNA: TGTGCCAGCAGCGCCGGTAGAGCGAACACTGAAGCTTTCTTT. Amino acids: CASSAGRANTEAFF.

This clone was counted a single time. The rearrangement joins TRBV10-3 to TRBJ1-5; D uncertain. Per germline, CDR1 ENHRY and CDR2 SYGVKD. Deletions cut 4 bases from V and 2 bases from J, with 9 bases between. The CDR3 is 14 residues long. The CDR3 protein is CAISVEGGNQPQHF. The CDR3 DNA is TGTGCCATCAGTGTCGAGGGTGGCAATCAGCCCCAGCATTTT.

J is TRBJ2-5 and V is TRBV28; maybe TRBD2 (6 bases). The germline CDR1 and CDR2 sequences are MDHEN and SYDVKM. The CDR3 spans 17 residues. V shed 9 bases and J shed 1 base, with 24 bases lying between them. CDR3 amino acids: CASQLLGGAGLQETQYF. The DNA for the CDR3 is TGTGCCAGTCAACTCCTCGGAGGGGCAGGGCTCCAAGAGACCCAGTACTTC.

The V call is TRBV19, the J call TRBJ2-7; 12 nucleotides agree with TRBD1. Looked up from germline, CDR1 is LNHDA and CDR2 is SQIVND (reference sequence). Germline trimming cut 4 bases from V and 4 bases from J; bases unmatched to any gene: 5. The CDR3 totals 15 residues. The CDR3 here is CASSTGDRGPYEQYF. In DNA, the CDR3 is TGTGCCAGTAGTACTGGGGACAGGGGGCCTTACGAGCAGTACTTC.